The present TCR beta chain was sequenced within a study of neurological immune-mediated disorders. This clonotype has a count of ten or more. Deletions cut 1 base from V and 1 base from J, with 10 bases between. Germline CDR1 SGHTA, CDR2 FQGNSA. This CDR3 region has 15 residues. MiXCR, run by TCRdb on the 5' RACE reads, gives a single entry per CDR3 protein. This sample yields under 90,000 distinct CDR3 sequences, of which approximately 10% are seen a single time; around 2% belongs to the top ten. This chain links TRBV7-2 with TRBJ1-2, with a possible D match to TRBD1 (5 bases). The origin of this receptor is a man aged 35-49 years in good health. The material sequenced was PBMCs. The CDR3 sequence is CASSLVGQGNYGYTF. CDR3 DNA: TGTGCCAGCAGCTTAGTGGGGCAGGGTAACTATGGCTACACCTTC.